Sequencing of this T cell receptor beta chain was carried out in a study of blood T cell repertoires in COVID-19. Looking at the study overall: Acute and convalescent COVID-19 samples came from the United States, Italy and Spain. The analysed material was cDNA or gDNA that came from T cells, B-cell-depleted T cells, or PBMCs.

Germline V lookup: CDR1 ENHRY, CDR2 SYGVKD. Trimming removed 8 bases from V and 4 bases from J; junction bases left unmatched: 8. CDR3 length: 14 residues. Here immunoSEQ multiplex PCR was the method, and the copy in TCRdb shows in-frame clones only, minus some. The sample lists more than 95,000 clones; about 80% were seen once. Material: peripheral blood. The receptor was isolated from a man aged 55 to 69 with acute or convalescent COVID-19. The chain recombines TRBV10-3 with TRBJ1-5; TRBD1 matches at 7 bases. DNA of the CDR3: TGTGCCATCGGTGGGGCGACAGGGAATCAGCCCCAGCATTTT. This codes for CAIGGATGNQPQHF.